This entry lists 28 T cell receptor beta chains sequenced from one sample in a study of CD8+ T cells in alopecia areata. The treatment is: oral pan-JAK inhibitor, 5-10 mg twice daily. Reverse transcription of extracted RNA yielded cDNA, which provided the sequencing template. Method: immunoSEQ multiplex PCR; TCRdb's copy keeps in-frame clones and lacks some. The repertoire includes 200,000 to 250,000 clones, 50% to 75% of them detected once, and more than 3.5% sits in the top ten. The sequenced sample was CD4+ T cells sorted from blood, obtained at week 4, from a patient treated with tofacitinib. The receptors were gathered from a human donor with alopecia areata.

This clone was detected a few times. The V and J genes are TRBV6-5 and TRBJ2-3; 9 bases are a match to TRBD2. CDR1 and CDR2 (germline): MNHEY, SVGAGI. With V trimmed by 5 bases and J by 6 bases, 6 bases remained unmatched. CDR3 size: 14 residues. The CDR3, as DNA: TGTGCCAGCAGTCCTAGCGGGGTTGGGGATACGCAGTATTTT. Translated, it gives CASSPSGVGDTQYF.

This chain connects TRBV27 to TRBJ2-3; 7 bases map to TRBD1. With V trimmed by 4 bases and J by 6 bases, 10 bases remained unmatched. The CDR3 is 15 residues long. The germline CDR1 and CDR2 sequences are MNHEY and SMNVEV (reference sequence). CDR3 DNA sequence: TGTGCCAGCAGTTATCGAGGGGGCCGAGCCGATACGCAGTATTTT. Encoded protein: CASSYRGGRADTQYF.

This rearrangement joins TRBV5-1 to TRBJ1-4; a possible D gene is TRBD1 (5 bases). Looked up from germline, CDR1 is SGHRS and CDR2 is YFSETQ. V lost 4 bases to trimming and J lost 0 bases, with 13 bases between them. The CDR3 runs to 16 residues. In DNA, the CDR3 is TGCGCCAGCAGCCGAGGGACGTTTGCAACTAATGAAAAACTGTTTTTT. Translating gives CASSRGTFATNEKLFF.

This clone was counted a few times. The chain recombines TRBV7-9 with TRBJ1-6; D not certain. V lost 3 bases and J 7 bases, leaving 13 bases between the germline ends. CDR3 size: 15 residues. CDR1 SEHNR and CDR2 FQNEAQ come from the germline V gene (reference sequence). The CDR3 reads CASSFGPLGNSPLHF. CDR3 coding DNA: TGTGCCAGCAGCTTCGGCCCTCTTGGGAATTCACCCCTCCACTTT.

The chain uses TRBV27 and TRBJ2-3; TRBD2 is a possible D gene (6 bases). CDR1 is MNHEY, CDR2 SMNVEV, per germline (reference sequence). Trimming removed 6 bases at V and 4 bases at J, with 8 bases between. The CDR3 length is 12 residues. In nucleotides, the CDR3 is TGTGCCAGCAGAGGAGGGGCAGATACGCAGTATTTT. This encodes CASRGGADTQYF.

The CDR3 is CAWSGTTPGTQYF. As DNA, the CDR3 is TGTGCCTGGAGCGGGACCACACCCGGTACGCAGTATTTT. The V gene is TRBV30, the J gene TRBJ2-3; D possibly matches TRBD1 or TRBD2 (5 bases each). Germline V gene sequence: CDR1 GTSNPN, CDR2 SVGIG (reference sequence). The V gene lost 3 bases and the J gene lost 8 bases, with 15 bases spanning the gap. There are 13 residues in the CDR3.

CDR3 region: CATSRVGAMNTEAFF. Written as DNA, the CDR3 is TGTGCCACCAGCAGAGTGGGGGCCATGAACACTGAAGCTTTCTTT. The chain links TRBV15 to TRBJ1-1; a possible D gene is TRBD1 (6 bases). Trimming stripped 1 base from V and 0 bases from J, with 9 bases between. From germline, CDR1 is LNHNV and CDR2 YYDKDF (reference sequence). The CDR3 consists of 15 residues. The full variable domain, completed using reference TRBV15 and TRBJ1-1, is DAMVIQNPRYQVTQFGKPVTLSCSQTLNHNVMYWYQQKSSQAPKLLFHYYDKDFNNEADTPDNFQSRRPNTSFCFLDIRSPGLGDTAMYLCATSRVGAMNTEAFFGQGTRLTVV.

The chain uses TRBV7-2 and TRBJ2-7, with unresolved D. Germline V lookup: CDR1 SGHTA, CDR2 FQGNSA. The CDR3 is 13 amino acids. V lost 2 bases and J 6 bases, leaving 11 bases between the germline ends. CDR3 sequence reads: CASSLRYESEQYF. DNA for the CDR3: TGTGCCAGCAGCTTAAGGTATGAGAGCGAGCAGTACTTC.

The V and J genes are TRBV15 and TRBJ2-7; D remains ambiguous. The CDR3 extends over 15 amino acids. Trimming removed 0 bases from V and 3 bases from J, with 12 bases in between. Germline V lookup: CDR1 LNHNV, CDR2 YYDKDF (reference sequence). The CDR3 DNA reads as TGTGCCACCAGCAGAGATACTGGTCTTGGCTACGAGCAGTACTTC. Protein: CATSRDTGLGYEQYF.

This CDR3 is CSAPGGTEAFF. In DNA form, the CDR3 reads TGCAGTGCTCCAGGGGGAACTGAAGCTTTCTTT. The chain uses TRBV20-1 and TRBJ1-1, with TRBD1 matching over 7 bases. J lost 5 bases, V lost 5 bases, and 2 bases had no gene match. Germline V gene sequence: CDR1 DFQATT, CDR2 SNEGSKA (reference sequence). CDR3 length: 11 residues.

About this clone: The germline gene is not matched at one end of the junction; a read error may be the cause. This chain connects TRBV27 to TRBJ2-7; unclear D gene. The CDR3 loop spans 13 amino acids. The germline CDR1 and CDR2 sequences are MNHEY and SMNVEV (reference sequence). The CDR3 sequence: CASMEWRSSEQYF. In nucleotides, the CDR3 is TGTGCCAGCATGGAGTGGCGGTCCTCCGAGCAGTACTTC.

This clone has just a few counts. The DNA for the CDR3 is TGCGCCAGCAGCTCCCCGGGACGGACCAATGAGCAGTTCTTC. Protein: CASSSPGRTNEQFF. The chain combines TRBV5-1 with TRBJ2-1; D assignment may be TRBD1 or TRBD2 (5 bases each). CDR1 and CDR2 from the germline V gene are SGHRS and YFSETQ. CDR3 length: 14 amino acids. Trimming shortened V by 3 bases and J by 6 bases, and 13 bases separated the two germline ends.

This clone was observed a handful of times. The rearrangement joins TRBV25-1 to TRBJ1-2, with TRBD1 as a possible D gene (5 bases). V was trimmed by 2 bases and J by 5 bases, leaving 15 bases between them. The germline gives CDR1 MGHDK, CDR2 SYGVNS. The CDR3 is 15 residues long. CDR3 in DNA: TGTGCCAGCAGTGAACACGGGGACGGTCCATATGGCTACACCTTC. Translated: CASSEHGDGPYGYTF.

The chain combines TRBV7-8 with TRBJ2-2; D gene unclear. V dropped 4 bases and J dropped 3 bases, with 15 bases sitting between them. This CDR3 contains 16 residues. Germline-derived CDR1 and CDR2 are SGHVS and FQNEAQ. This CDR3 reads CASSSRGVSYTGELFF. The DNA for the CDR3 is TGTGCCAGCAGCTCCAGAGGAGTCAGCTACACCGGGGAGCTGTTTTTT. The whole variable domain, remainder taken from reference TRBV7-8 and TRBJ2-2, is GAGVSQSPRYKVAKRGQDVALRCDPISGHVSLFWYQQALGQGPEFLTYFQNEAQLDKSGLPSDRFFAERPEGSVSTLKIQRTQQEDSAVYLCASSSRGVSYTGELFFGEGSRLTVL.

The gene calls are TRBV4-1 and TRBJ1-5; D unclear. This CDR3 region has 16 residues. The V end lost 0 bases, the J end lost 6 bases, and 15 bases lay between the germline ends. Germline values: CDR1 MGHRA, CDR2 YSYEKL. The CDR3 region has the DNA TGCGCCAGCAGCCAAGAGCCCGTGACCGTTAGTCAGCCCCAGCATTTT. Translated, it gives CASSQEPVTVSQPQHF.

J is TRBJ1-4 and V is TRBV4-1; D perhaps matches TRBD1 (6 bases). The CDR3 runs 15 residues. CDR1 and CDR2 (germline): MGHRA, YSYEKL. V lost 4 bases and J lost 7, with 16 bases in between. For the CDR3, the DNA is TGCGCCAGCAGCCCCCGACAGGACGAACGTGAAAAACTGTTTTTT. Amino acid sequence: CASSPRQDEREKLFF.

This rearrangement joins TRBV28 to TRBJ2-1; a weak D match, TRBD2 (5 bases). Germline assignment: CDR1 MDHEN and CDR2 SYDVKM. Trimming shortened V by 5 bases and J by 3 bases, and 11 bases separated the two germline ends. The CDR3 is 14 amino acids. CDR3 DNA: TGTGCCAGCAGTGTCACCGGGAACTACAATGAGCAGTTCTTC. Amino acids: CASSVTGNYNEQFF.

For the CDR3, the DNA is TGTGCCTGGAGTAACCTGATGGGAGCTGAAGCTTTCTTT. Translated: CAWSNLMGAEAFF. The chain combines TRBV30 with TRBJ1-1; no clear D. Germline CDR1 and CDR2: GTSNPN and SVGIG (reference sequence). V shed 2 bases and J shed 6 bases, with 13 bases lying between them. This CDR3 has 13 amino acids.

This clone has just a few counts. This chain connects TRBV4-1 to TRBJ2-2; D call uncertain. Trimming took 0 bases from V and 5 from J, leaving 10 bases between them. Per the germline V gene, CDR1 is MGHRA and CDR2 is YSYEKL. The CDR3 spans 15 residues. The CDR3 DNA sequence: TGCGCCAGCAGCCAAGAAAGACTTGCTACCGGGGAGCTGTTTTTT. Protein product: CASSQERLATGELFF.

A single count supports this clone. This sequence joins TRBV25-1 and TRBJ1-2; perhaps TRBD1 as D (5 bases). Trimming stripped 9 bases from V and 3 bases from J, with 11 bases between. Germline V gene lookup returns CDR1 MGHDK and CDR2 SYGVNS. The CDR3 has 12 residues. As DNA, the CDR3 is TGTGCCAGGCCTGACAGATACTATGGCTACACCTTC. Translating it yields CARPDRYYGYTF.

The V call is TRBV29-1, the J call TRBJ2-3, with D perhaps TRBD2 (5 bases). CDR1 and CDR2 from the germline V gene are SQVTM and ANQGSEA. Trimming took 4 bases from V and 0 from J, leaving 11 bases between them. The length of the CDR3 is 14 residues. CDR3: CSVAGAGSTDTQYF. The CDR3 nucleotides read TGCAGCGTTGCGGGTGCGGGTAGCACAGATACGCAGTATTTT.

The chain has TRBV30 and TRBJ2-3; D unresolved. V was pared by 2 bases and J by 4 bases, with 10 bases between. The germline V gene has CDR1 GTSNPN and CDR2 SVGIG (reference sequence). The CDR3 has 13 amino acids. CDR3 nucleotides: TGTGCCTGGAGTCCCAATGACGCAGATACGCAGTATTTT. Its protein product is CAWSPNDADTQYF.

V usage is TRBV25-1 and J usage is TRBJ2-7; D possibly corresponds to TRBD1 (6 bases). The CDR3 consists of 13 residues. Trimming removed 6 bases at V and 2 bases at J, with 11 bases between. CDR1 is MGHDK and CDR2 is SYGVNS in the germline V gene. CDR3 bases: TGTGCCAGCAGGGACAGCGGAGCCTACGAGCAGTACTTC. It translates to CASRDSGAYEQYF.

The chain recombines TRBV6-1 with TRBJ2-7, with TRBD1 matching 7 bases. The germline V gene encodes CDR1 MNHNS and CDR2 SASEGT. The CDR3 is 13 amino acids. V gave up 6 bases and J gave up 4 bases; unmatched junction bases: 6. The CDR3 is CASRGDSPYEQYF. CDR3 nucleotide sequence: TGTGCCAGCAGGGGGGACAGTCCTTACGAGCAGTACTTC.

The chain combines TRBV7-3 with TRBJ1-1; D is ambiguous. From germline, CDR1 is SGHTA and CDR2 FQGTGA. Trimming left V 4 bases short and J 2 bases short, with 8 bases between. The CDR3 has 13 residues. The CDR3 DNA reads TGTGCCAGCAGCTCTACATTTAACACTGAAGCTTTCTTT. Amino acid sequence: CASSSTFNTEAFF. Together with reference TRBV7-3 and TRBJ1-1, the CDR3 gives the full variable domain: GAGVSQTPSNKVTEKGKYVELRCDPISGHTALYWYRQSLGQGPEFLIYFQGTGAADDSGLPNDRFFAVRPEGSVSTLKIQRTERGDSAVYLCASSSTFNTEAFFGQGTRLTVV.

The V gene is TRBV5-4, the J gene TRBJ2-5, with no clear D. CDR3 length equals 15 residues. CDR1 is SGHNT, CDR2 YYREEE, per germline (reference sequence). Trimming cost V 1 base and J 5 bases, with 15 bases left between them. The CDR3: CASSLRTGIGETQYF. CDR3 DNA: TGTGCCAGCAGCTTGAGGACGGGTATTGGGGAGACCCAGTACTTC.

The rearrangement links TRBV29-1 to TRBJ2-1; D is tentatively TRBD1 or TRBD2 (5 bases each). The CDR3 totals 12 residues. The germline CDR1 and CDR2 sequences are SQVTM and ANQGSEA. Trimming left V 0 bases short and J 9 bases short, with 9 bases between. The CDR3 reads CSVEEAGTEQFF. In DNA form, the CDR3 reads TGCAGCGTTGAAGAGGCAGGGACTGAGCAGTTCTTC.

V usage is TRBV19 and J usage is TRBJ2-1, with D unresolved. The CDR3 consists of 14 residues. V lost 7 bases and J lost 0, with 10 bases in between. Germline V lookup: CDR1 LNHDA, CDR2 SQIVND (reference sequence). Written as DNA, the CDR3 is TGTGCCAGTAAGCTGGACCGCTCCTACAATGAGCAGTTCTTC. Amino acids: CASKLDRSYNEQFF.